The 28 T cell receptor beta chains in this list originate from one sample, sequenced in a study of human T cells and chemical hapten exposure. Using its own MiXCR run on the RACE reads, TCRdb lists one record per CDR3 protein. The table shows 75,000 to 95,000 distinct CDR3 sequences, with approximately 12% occurring only once. Time point reported: patch test 1, 2 weeks after DPC sensitization. Treatment specified: therapeutic diphenylcyclopropenone sensitization with weekly scalp DPC. The input for sequencing was whole blood, taken in connection with sensitization to the hapten diphenylcyclopropenone (DPC). The receptor source for this set is a woman aged 60-75 years with alopecia areata. Some clones in this sample may be carry-over from other donors' samples.

This clonotype was observed at least ten times. The rearrangement joins TRBV12-3 or TRBV12-4 to TRBJ1-6, with no clear D. Trimming shortened V by 1 base and J by 7 bases, and 8 bases separated the two germline ends. The CDR3 length is 14 residues. The CDR3 DNA reads TGTGCCAGCAGTTTAGGAGGAGGGAATTCACCCCTCCACTTT. It is translated as CASSLGGGNSPLHF.

The table lists this clonotype with many counts. The J gene is TRBJ1-1, the V gene TRBV3-1; no clear D. Between the trimmed V and J ends, which lost 5 bases and 1 base, there was a span of 11 bases. CDR1 and CDR2 (germline): LGHDT, YNNKEL (reference sequence). The length of the CDR3 is 14 residues. The DNA of the CDR3 is TGTGCCAGCAGCGCAGCGCAGGAGAACACTGAAGCTTTCTTT. It is translated as CASSAAQENTEAFF.

This clonotype was observed at least ten times. This rearrangement joins TRBV24-1 to TRBJ2-1, with 8 bases aligning to TRBD2. The germline CDR1 and CDR2 sequences are KGHDR and SFDVKD. V gave up 3 bases and J gave up 7 bases; unmatched junction bases: 10. The CDR3 is made up of 16 amino acids. CDR3 nucleotides: TGTGCCACCAGTGATGCCGGGGGGGCCGTGAAGAATGAGCAGTTCTTC. Amino acid sequence: CATSDAGGAVKNEQFF.

At least ten counts were recorded for this clonotype. The chain couples TRBV29-1 to TRBJ1-4; 10 bases match TRBD1. The CDR3 loop spans 13 amino acids. After removal of 7 bases from V and 8 bases from J, the junction contained 7 bases not matched to a gene. CDR1 and CDR2 (germline): SQVTM, ANQGSEA. For the CDR3, the DNA is TGCAGCGCGACAGGACAGGGGGTGGAAAAACTGTTTTTT. This sequence encodes CSATGQGVEKLFF.

The chain employs TRBV4-1 and TRBJ1-2, with D possibly TRBD1 on 5 matching bases. This CDR3 has 15 residues. Germline V gene data show CDR1 as MGHRA and CDR2 as YSYEKL. Trimming pared 0 bases from V and 3 bases from J, leaving 11 bases between. CDR3: CASSQDAGTHYGYTF. CDR3 in DNA: TGCGCCAGCAGCCAAGACGCCGGGACCCACTATGGCTACACCTTC.

In this sample, this clonotype turned up a few times. J is TRBJ2-5 and V is TRBV7-2; TRBD2 is a possible D gene (7 bases). Germline loops: CDR1 SGHTA, CDR2 FQGNSA. The V and J ends lost 3 bases and 4 bases respectively, with 15 bases between them. The CDR3 spans 15 residues. The CDR3 bases are TGTGCCAGCAGCTTTCAAGGGGGGGGGCCAGAGACCCAGTACTTC. Translating it yields CASSFQGGGPETQYF.

The rearrangement uses TRBV25-1 and TRBJ1-3; no firm D call. Germline loops: CDR1 MGHDK, CDR2 SYGVNS. The CDR3 covers 13 residues. Trimming stripped 4 bases from V and 2 bases from J, with 6 bases between. The CDR3: CASSVTTGNTIYF. DNA of the CDR3: TGTGCCAGCAGTGTCACAACTGGAAACACCATATATTTT. The full variable domain, rest sourced from reference TRBV25-1 and TRBJ1-3, is EADIYQTPRYLVIGTGKKITLECSQTMGHDKMYWYQQDPGMELHLIHYSYGVNSTEKGDLSSESTVSRIRTEHFPLTLESARPSHTSQYLCASSVTTGNTIYFGEGSWLTVV.

In this sample, this clonotype turned up a few times. The chain couples TRBV13 to TRBJ2-1, with TRBD2 identical over 12 bases. V shed 8 bases, J shed 7 bases, and the junction held 6 bases outside the gene matches. The CDR3 spans 14 residues. The V gene's germline CDR1 is PRHDT and CDR2 FYEKMQ (reference sequence). The CDR3 DNA reads TGTGCCAGCGTTTCTAGCGGGGGGGCGAATGAGCAGTTCTTC. Translation gives CASVSSGGANEQFF.

This rearrangement joins TRBV29-1 to TRBJ2-5; TRBD1 matches 8 bases. Unmatched junction bases numbered 3, after V lost 7 bases and J lost 5 bases. CDR1 SQVTM and CDR2 ANQGSEA come from the germline V gene. The CDR3 is 11 amino acids. In DNA form, the CDR3 reads TGCAGCGGGAGACAGGGGGAGACCCAGTACTTC. It is translated as CSGRQGETQYF.

This clonotype showed up many times. The chain has TRBV18 and TRBJ1-6, with TRBD1 matching 7 bases. Germline lookup yields CDR1 KGHSH and CDR2 LQKENI. Germline trimming cut 4 bases from V and 8 bases from J; bases unmatched to any gene: 2. CDR3 length equals 13 residues. The CDR3 sequence is CASSLTGDSPLHF. CDR3 coding DNA: TGTGCCAGCTCACTCACAGGGGATTCACCCCTCCACTTT.

The chain has TRBV11-1 and TRBJ2-1; no definite D call. The germline V gene encodes CDR1 SGHAT and CDR2 FQDESV (reference sequence). V lost 2 bases to trimming and J lost 7 bases, with 6 bases between them. This CDR3 comprises 12 residues. This CDR3 reads CASSLWGNEQFF. The CDR3 nucleotides are TGTGCCAGCAGCTTATGGGGAAATGAGCAGTTCTTC.

This clonotype was found a few times. The rearrangement uses TRBV5-1 and TRBJ1-2, with 7 nucleotides matching TRBD1. Germline trimming cut 3 bases from V and 0 bases from J; bases unmatched to any gene: 2. The CDR3 is 14 amino acids. Germline CDR1 and CDR2: SGHRS and YFSETQ. CDR3 bases: TGCGCCAGCAGCTCCGGACAGGCTAACTATGGCTACACCTTC. It yields the protein CASSSGQANYGYTF.

In this sample, this clonotype turned up many times. The rearrangement joins TRBV27 to TRBJ2-5; no clear D gene. The V gene lost 0 bases and the J gene lost 4 bases, with 6 bases spanning the gap. CDR3 length equals 13 residues. Germline loops: CDR1 MNHEY, CDR2 SMNVEV (reference sequence). The CDR3 is CASSLSRTETQYF. For the CDR3, the DNA is TGTGCCAGCAGTTTATCGCGCACAGAGACCCAGTACTTC.

In its sample, this clonotype was seen once. V gene TRBV11-2 combines with J gene TRBJ2-7; D not certain. The ends were cut back, 3 bases at V and 1 base at J, with 22 bases in the middle. The CDR3 is made up of 18 amino acids. CDR1 is SGHAT and CDR2 is FQNNGV in the germline V gene. The CDR3 is CASSFSLVAQVTSYEQYF. CDR3 DNA sequence: TGTGCCAGCAGCTTTTCCCTCGTTGCGCAGGTTACTTCCTACGAGCAGTACTTC.

Many counts were recorded for this clonotype. The chain joins TRBV5-1 to TRBJ2-7; TRBD1 agrees at 8 bases. Germline assignment: CDR1 SGHRS and CDR2 YFSETQ. The CDR3 has 14 amino acids. With 1 base clipped from V and 3 bases from J, the junction kept 3 bases outside the gene matches. The CDR3 sequence: CASSLSGQDYEQYF. The CDR3 DNA reads TGCGCCAGCAGCTTGTCGGGACAGGACTACGAGCAGTACTTC.

This clonotype was recorded a few times. This chain uses TRBV3-1 with TRBJ2-5; 12 bases map to TRBD2. The length of the CDR3 is 15 residues. Trimming cost V 1 base and J 7 bases; bases outside gene matches: 4. Per the germline V gene, CDR1 is LGHDT and CDR2 is YNNKEL (reference sequence). The CDR3 loop reads CASSQVLAGGVTQYF. The DNA of the CDR3 is TGTGCCAGCAGCCAAGTTCTAGCGGGGGGGGTGACCCAGTACTTC.

This clonotype has at least ten counts. For the CDR3, the DNA is TGTGCCAGCAGCCCGGGGGGCCGGGTTGAAGCTTTCTTT. This translates into CASSPGGRVEAFF. The chain is built from TRBV7-9 and TRBJ1-1; D is perhaps TRBD1 (6 bases). V lost 5 bases and J lost 7, with 14 bases in between. The CDR3 spans 13 residues. Per germline, CDR1 SEHNR and CDR2 FQNEAQ (reference sequence).

The chain is built from TRBV4-1 and TRBJ2-1, with TRBD2 identical over 11 bases. Germline CDR1 is MGHRA and CDR2 is YSYEKL. The CDR3 contains 17 residues. The V segment lost 4 bases and the J segment 10 bases; nucleotides outside the gene matches: 15. CDR3 DNA: TGCGCCAGCAGCCTCCTTAGCGGGGGGGCCTTTTTTGACGAGCAGTTCTTC. As protein: CASSLLSGGAFFDEQFF.

This chain uses TRBV12-3 or TRBV12-4 with TRBJ2-6, with 7 bases lining up with TRBD2. V lost 5 bases to trimming and J lost 8 bases; unmatched junction nucleotides: 9. The CDR3 has 15 residues. The CDR3 here is CASSPQAGTPNVLTF. The CDR3 DNA follows: TGTGCCAGCAGTCCTCAAGCGGGGACTCCCAACGTCCTGACTTTC.

Ten or more counts support this clonotype. The rearrangement joins TRBV7-9 to TRBJ1-1; D is perhaps TRBD1 (5 bases). CDR1 and CDR2 from the germline V gene are SEHNR and FQNEAQ (reference sequence). The CDR3 is 14 residues long. Trimming removed 7 bases from V and 1 base from J, with 13 bases in between. DNA of the CDR3: TGTGCCAGCAACAGCGTTCAGGGGAACACTGAAGCTTTCTTT. This codes for CASNSVQGNTEAFF.

This clonotype was picked up many times. The rearrangement joins TRBV6-1 to TRBJ2-7; no clear D. The CDR3 length is 11 residues. CDR1 is MNHNS and CDR2 is SASEGT in the germline V gene. Trimming left V 2 bases short and J 5 bases short, with 4 bases between. CDR3 sequence (DNA): TGTGCCAGCAGTGAACGAGACGAGCAGTACTTC. Amino acid sequence: CASSERDEQYF.

This clonotype was observed a few times. Here the CDR3 reads CASSSSGTRRYNEQFF. CDR3 coding DNA: TGCGCCAGCAGCTCCTCCGGGACTAGAAGGTACAATGAGCAGTTCTTC. The rearrangement uses TRBV5-1 and TRBJ2-1; 8 nucleotides align to TRBD2. CDR1 and CDR2 (germline): SGHRS, YFSETQ. V lost 3 bases and J lost 4; bases outside the gene matches: 9. The CDR3 length is 16 residues. Looking up the rest from reference TRBV5-1 and TRBJ2-1 gives the full variable domain: KAGVTQTPRYLIKTRGQQVTLSCSPISGHRSVSWYQQTPGQGLQFLFEYFSETQRNKGNFPGRFSGRQFSNSRSEMNVSTLELGDSALYLCASSSSGTRRYNEQFFGPGTRLTVL.

This clonotype has a count of ten or more. The chain employs TRBV12-5 and TRBJ2-7; D perhaps matches TRBD2 (6 bases). Per germline, CDR1 LGHNT and CDR2 FRNRAP. The V and J ends lost 5 bases and 4 bases respectively, with 12 bases between them. This CDR3 region has 13 residues. CDR3 nucleotides: TGTGCTAGTGGTCTGGGACGGGAGTACGAGCAGTACTTC. It translates to CASGLGREYEQYF.

V is TRBV30 and J is TRBJ2-7; 7 nucleotides line up with TRBD2. The CDR3 is 14 amino acids. Germline V gene data show CDR1 as GTSNPN and CDR2 as SVGIG (reference sequence). The V and J ends lost 4 bases and 2 bases, in that order; junction bases with no gene match: 8. This CDR3 is CAWKPLRGAYEQYF. In nucleotides, the CDR3 is TGTGCCTGGAAGCCCCTCCGGGGGGCCTACGAGCAGTACTTC.

This clonotype turned up a few times. Here the CDR3 DNA reads TGCGCCAGCAGTGATATGGCCGCGGGGCGAAAAGCTTTCTTT. Protein product: CASSDMAAGRKAFF. This chain connects TRBV10-1 to TRBJ1-1, with a weak D call TRBD1 (5 bases). CDR1 and CDR2 (germline): WNHNN, SYGVQD (reference sequence). V was clipped by 3 bases and J by 9 bases, with 17 bases between them. The CDR3 loop spans 14 amino acids.

This clonotype has a count of ten or more. This chain joins TRBV2 and TRBJ1-1, with D hard to call. V was trimmed by 1 base and J by 0 bases, leaving 9 bases between them. There are 15 residues in the CDR3. Germline V gene sequence: CDR1 SNHLY, CDR2 FYNNEI. The CDR3 is CASSEDVRVNTEAFF. The CDR3 nucleotides are TGTGCCAGCAGTGAAGACGTCCGGGTGAACACTGAAGCTTTCTTT.

This clonotype was recorded at least ten times. The chain combines TRBV7-2 with TRBJ1-5, with unresolved D. Germline CDR1 is SGHTA and CDR2 is FQGNSA. CDR3 length: 19 residues. With 0 bases removed from V and 1 base from J, the gap between germline ends came to 19 bases. The DNA of the CDR3 is TGTGCCAGCAGCTTAGCCCCCACACTAGGAGGGTTCAGCAATCAGCCCCAGCATTTT. It specifies CASSLAPTLGGFSNQPQHF.

This clonotype was observed many times. The rearrangement links TRBV30 to TRBJ2-3; 8 positions agree with TRBD2. Per germline, CDR1 GTSNPN and CDR2 SVGIG (reference sequence). The V and J ends lost 2 bases and 0 bases, in that order; junction bases with no gene match: 7. The CDR3 spans 16 residues. In DNA, the CDR3 is TGTGCCTGGAGTTCCGGCGGGGGGCCTAGCACAGATACGCAGTATTTT. Protein product: CAWSSGGGPSTDTQYF. Supplemented by reference TRBV30 and TRBJ2-3, the full variable domain reads SQTIHQWPATLVQPVGSPLSLECTVEGTSNPNLYWYRQAAGRGLQLLFYSVGIGQISSEVPQNLSASRPQDRQFILSSKKLLLSDSGFYLCAWSSGGGPSTDTQYFGPGTRLTVL.